The source of this T cell receptor (beta chain) is a study of blood T cell repertoires in COVID-19. Assay used: immunoSEQ multiplex PCR; TCRdb lists only in-frame clones, some missing. In the table there are 320,000 or so clones, 85% of which are singletons. V lost 3 bases and J lost 1, with 19 bases in between. The CDR3 is made up of 18 amino acids. Germline V gene data show CDR1 as MDHEN and CDR2 as SYDVKM. This sequence originates from a woman in her 30s who had been exposed to COVID-19. The rearrangement uses TRBV28 and TRBJ1-5, with a tentative D call TRBD1 (5 bases). Sequenced material: PBMCs or T cells enriched from blood (not recorded which). The CDR3 region is CASSLGGENFVSNQPQHF. For the CDR3, the DNA is TGTGCCAGCAGTTTGGGAGGGGAAAATTTCGTAAGCAATCAGCCCCAGCATTTT.